The T cell receptor beta chain under discussion was sequenced for a study of cytomegalovirus exposure and HLA in healthy donors. The CDR3 covers 15 residues. Germline V gene sequence: CDR1 SNHLY, CDR2 FYNNEI. The study drew the donors from its roughly 120-subject validation cohort, separate from the approximately 700-subject first cohort. Assay: immunoSEQ multiplex PCR; the TCRdb copy retains only in-frame clones and omits some. The sample contains 140,000 or so clones, just under 90% of which appear only once. Overall study results and limits: A few CMV-associated chains were confirmed in vitro to be specific for CMV antigens. The study listed under 200 cytomegalovirus-associated TCR beta chains.

On this clone itself: Its antigen is undetermined.

The chain uses TRBV2 and TRBJ2-5, with 11 bases identical to TRBD1. The end of the DNA is better explained by TRBJ2-7, so the J call may be wrong. Sequencing was carried out using PBMCs. The receptor's source is a woman aged 25 to 45 in good health and CMV-seropositive. CDR3 bases: TGTGCCAGCGCAGACGGACAGGGGGCCTCCTACGAGCAGTACTTC. Its translation is CASADGQGASYEQYF.